This TCR beta chain was documented in a study of blood T cell repertoires in COVID-19 (dated by TCRdb to between 2020 and 2021). Notes on the research overall: Samples covering the acute and convalescent phases of COVID-19 were provided by collaborators in the United States, Italy and Spain. The prospective study material was composed of cDNA or gDNA derived from T cells, B-cell-depleted T cells, or PBMCs. Subjects who had been exposed to COVID-19, were actively infected with it, or had recovered from it provided the deeply sampled blood TCRbeta repertoires that made up the dataset. The repertoires were released in a freely available public database meant as a resource for research on the immune response to SARS-CoV-2. Samples were obtained from the ongoing ImmuneRACE study (first 160 participants) and from over 1,000 subjects provided by 6 global collaborators. The sample metadata nearly always contained a de-identified subject ID, COVID-19 status, age in years and sex. Where available, HLA class I and class II types were taken from metadata supplied by the sample provider and were not determined by assay-based typing. What the study reported, not specific to this receptor: The amount of clinical and demographic metadata varied by source and participant and was provided uncurated.

This clone turned up a few times. It has no known antigen specificity. The sample holds no much larger clone one base away, and base qualities are not on file. TCRbeta CDR3 regions were amplified from genomic DNA using the immunoSEQ Assay, a bias-controlled multiplex PCR. In the original analysis: The number of nucleated cells in each sample was estimated by amplification of reference gene primers within the assay. To quantify the absolute abundance of each unique TCRbeta CDR3 rearrangement, sequence reads were collapsed and filtered. For each sample, productive Simpson clonality was calculated as the square root of Simpson's diversity index over productive rearrangements. As stored in TCRdb, this immuneACCESS dataset retains in-frame rearrangements with V and J assigned. A fraction of the clones does not appear; measured against another copy, unresolved V genes explain less than half of the discrepancy, and the remainder lacks a known reason. V and J calls and clone size are those listed in that table; D and trimming were worked out from the DNA. The sample table records 160,000 or so clones; 75% to 85% of these occur just once. The ten biggest clones cover more than 1.5% of the sample.

Whole blood was collected in K2EDTA tubes by collaborating institutions according to the institutions' own protocols. Collaborator samples were shipped for TCRbeta analysis as frozen whole blood, isolated PBMCs, or DNA extracted from either sample type. Taken from the germline V gene, the CDR1 and CDR2 loops are SNHLY and FYNNEI. The CDR3 measures 15 amino acids from cysteine to phenylalanine. Only the CDR3 DNA stays, 45 bases, in frame from base 1. V lost 6 bases and J lost 5 bases, and the count of bases not matched to a germline gene is 5. The chain joins TRBV2 to TRBJ2-1; 12 central bases correspond to TRBD2. Sequencing was performed on peripheral blood. This receptor was obtained from a human donor in a cohort sampled during active COVID-19. The DNA is TGTGCCAGCAGGTTGACTAGCGGGAGCCACAATGAGCAGTTCTTC. Its protein reads: CASRLTSGSHNEQFF.